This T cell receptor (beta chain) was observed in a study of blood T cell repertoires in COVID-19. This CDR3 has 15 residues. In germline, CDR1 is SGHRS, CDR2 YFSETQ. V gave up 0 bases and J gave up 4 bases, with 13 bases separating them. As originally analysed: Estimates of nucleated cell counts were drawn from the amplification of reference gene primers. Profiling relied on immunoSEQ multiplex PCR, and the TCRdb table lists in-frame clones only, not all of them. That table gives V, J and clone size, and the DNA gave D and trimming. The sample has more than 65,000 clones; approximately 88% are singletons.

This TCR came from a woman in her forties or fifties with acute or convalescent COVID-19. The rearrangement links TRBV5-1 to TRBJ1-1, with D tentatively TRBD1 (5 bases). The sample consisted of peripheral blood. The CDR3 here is CASSLGSTGITEAFF. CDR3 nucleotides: TGCGCCAGCAGCTTGGGGTCCACAGGTATCACTGAAGCTTTCTTT. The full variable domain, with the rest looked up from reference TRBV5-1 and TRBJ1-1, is KAGVTQTPRYLIKTRGQQVTLSCSPISGHRSVSWYQQTPGQGLQFLFEYFSETQRNKGNFPGRFSGRQFSNSRSEMNVSTLELGDSALYLCASSLGSTGITEAFFGQGTRLTVV.